This TCR beta chain was identified in a study of regulatory T cells in long-lasting Graves disease. Time point defined: newly diagnosed GD, antithyroid drugs for less than 3 months. Making the TCR library involved RNA that had been extracted from PBMCs. V dropped 4 bases and J dropped 3 bases, with 13 bases sitting between them. In germline, CDR1 is SNHLY, CDR2 FYNNEI. The CDR3 is 15 residues long. Overall study findings and caveats: Shared public clonotypes totalled roughly 2,500 in persistent patients, compared with 966 in new patients.

HTBI primers from iRepertoire and Arm-PCR of CDR3 regions yielded the TCR beta libraries. TCRdb re-derived calls from the multiplex PCR reads in MiXCR, one entry per CDR3 protein. The profile shows about 400,000 distinct CDR3 sequences, 15% of them singletons. This clonotype was found many times. What it binds is unknown. These same data were also listed under a study on T cells in Graves' hyperthyroidism and ophthalmopathy.

The origin of this receptor is a woman aged 40 to 50 with Graves disease. V is TRBV2 and J is TRBJ1-5, with D tentatively TRBD1 (5 bases). The specimen comprised peripheral blood mononuclear cells (PBMCs), sampled at new diagnosis, from a patient treated with antithyroid drugs. This CDR3 reads CASSGWTNNNQPQHF. CDR3 DNA sequence: TGTGCCAGCAGTGGTTGGACAAACAACAATCAGCCCCAGCATTTT.